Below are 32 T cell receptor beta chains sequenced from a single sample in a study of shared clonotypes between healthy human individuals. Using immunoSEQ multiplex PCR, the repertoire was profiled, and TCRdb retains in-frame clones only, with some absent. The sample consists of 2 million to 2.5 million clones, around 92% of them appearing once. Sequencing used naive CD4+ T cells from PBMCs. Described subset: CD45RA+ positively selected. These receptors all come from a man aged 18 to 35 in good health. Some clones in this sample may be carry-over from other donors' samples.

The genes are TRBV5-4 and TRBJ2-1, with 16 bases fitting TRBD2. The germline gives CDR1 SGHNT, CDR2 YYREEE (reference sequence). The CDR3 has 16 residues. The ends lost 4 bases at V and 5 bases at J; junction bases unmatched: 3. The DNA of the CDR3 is TGTGCCAGCAGCCGGGGACTAGCGGGAGGGGACAATGAGCAGTTCTTC. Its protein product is CASSRGLAGGDNEQFF.

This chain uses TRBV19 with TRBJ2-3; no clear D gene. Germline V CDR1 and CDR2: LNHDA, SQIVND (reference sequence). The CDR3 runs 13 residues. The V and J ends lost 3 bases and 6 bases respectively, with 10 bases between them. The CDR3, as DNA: TGTGCCAGTAGTATCAACATTAGGGATACGCAGTATTTT. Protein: CASSINIRDTQYF.

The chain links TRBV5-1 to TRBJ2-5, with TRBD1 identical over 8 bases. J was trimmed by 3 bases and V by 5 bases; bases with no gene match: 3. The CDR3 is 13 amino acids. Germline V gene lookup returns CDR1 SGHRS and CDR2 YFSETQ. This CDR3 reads CASRDRGEETQYF. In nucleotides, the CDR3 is TGCGCCAGCAGAGACAGGGGAGAAGAGACCCAGTACTTC.

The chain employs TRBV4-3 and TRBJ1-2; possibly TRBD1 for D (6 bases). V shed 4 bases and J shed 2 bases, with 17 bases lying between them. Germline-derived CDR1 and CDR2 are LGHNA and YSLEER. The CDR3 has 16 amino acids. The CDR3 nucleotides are TGCGCCAGCAGCCGCGCGCCGGGACAAGAAAACTATGGCTACACCTTC. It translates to CASSRAPGQENYGYTF.

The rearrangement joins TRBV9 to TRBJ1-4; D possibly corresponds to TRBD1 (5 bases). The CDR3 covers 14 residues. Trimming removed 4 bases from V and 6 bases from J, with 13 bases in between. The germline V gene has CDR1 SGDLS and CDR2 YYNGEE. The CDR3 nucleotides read TGTGCCAGCAGCAAAATTCAGGGAGATGAAAAACTGTTTTTT. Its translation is CASSKIQGDEKLFF.

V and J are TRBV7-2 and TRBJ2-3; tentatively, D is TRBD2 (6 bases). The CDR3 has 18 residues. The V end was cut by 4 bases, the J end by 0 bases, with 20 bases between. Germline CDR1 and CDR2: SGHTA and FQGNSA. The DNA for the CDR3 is TGTGCCAGCAGCTCCCTACTACTAGCCCAGCCTAGCACAGATACGCAGTATTTT. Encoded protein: CASSSLLLAQPSTDTQYF.

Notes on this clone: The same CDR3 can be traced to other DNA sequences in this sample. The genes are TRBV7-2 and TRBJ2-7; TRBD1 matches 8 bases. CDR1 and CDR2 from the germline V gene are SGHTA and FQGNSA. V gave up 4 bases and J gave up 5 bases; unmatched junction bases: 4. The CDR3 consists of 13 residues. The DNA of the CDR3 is TGTGCCAGCAGCTCTGGACAGGGAAACGAGCAGTACTTC. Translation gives CASSSGQGNEQYF.

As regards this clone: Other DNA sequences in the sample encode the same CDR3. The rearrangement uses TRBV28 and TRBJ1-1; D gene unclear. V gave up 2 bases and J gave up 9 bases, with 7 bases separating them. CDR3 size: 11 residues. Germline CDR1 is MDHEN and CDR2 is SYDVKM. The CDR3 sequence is CASSLEGQAFF. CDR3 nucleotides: TGTGCCAGCAGTTTAGAGGGCCAAGCTTTCTTT.

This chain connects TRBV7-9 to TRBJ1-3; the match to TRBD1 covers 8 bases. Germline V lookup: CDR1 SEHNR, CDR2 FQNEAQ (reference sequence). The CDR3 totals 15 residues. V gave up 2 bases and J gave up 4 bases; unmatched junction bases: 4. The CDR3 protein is CASSLQGARGNTIYF. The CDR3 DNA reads TGTGCCAGCAGCTTACAGGGGGCGAGGGGAAACACCATATATTTT. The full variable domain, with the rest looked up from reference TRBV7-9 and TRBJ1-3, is DTGVSQNPRHKITKRGQNVTFRCDPISEHNRLYWYRQTLGQGPEFLTYFQNEAQLEKSRLLSDRFSAERPKGSFSTLEIQRTEQGDSAMYLCASSLQGARGNTIYFGEGSWLTVV.

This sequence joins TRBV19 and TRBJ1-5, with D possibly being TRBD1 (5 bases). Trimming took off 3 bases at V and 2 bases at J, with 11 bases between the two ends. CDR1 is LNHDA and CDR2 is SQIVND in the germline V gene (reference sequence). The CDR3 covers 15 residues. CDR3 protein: CASSIATGRNQPQHF. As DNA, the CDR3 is TGTGCCAGTAGTATCGCCACAGGTCGCAATCAGCCCCAGCATTTT. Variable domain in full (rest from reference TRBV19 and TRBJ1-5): DGGITQSPKYLFRKEGQNVTLSCEQNLNHDAMYWYRQDPGQGLRLIYYSQIVNDFQKGDIAEGYSVSREKKESFPLTVTSAQKNPTAFYLCASSIATGRNQPQHFGDGTRLSIL.

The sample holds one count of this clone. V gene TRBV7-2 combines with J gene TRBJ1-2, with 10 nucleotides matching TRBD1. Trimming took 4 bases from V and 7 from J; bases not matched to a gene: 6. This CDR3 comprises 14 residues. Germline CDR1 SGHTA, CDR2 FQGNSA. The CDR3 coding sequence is TGTGCCAGCAGCTCGACAGGGGGCGTCGGTGGCTACACCTTC. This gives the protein CASSSTGGVGGYTF.

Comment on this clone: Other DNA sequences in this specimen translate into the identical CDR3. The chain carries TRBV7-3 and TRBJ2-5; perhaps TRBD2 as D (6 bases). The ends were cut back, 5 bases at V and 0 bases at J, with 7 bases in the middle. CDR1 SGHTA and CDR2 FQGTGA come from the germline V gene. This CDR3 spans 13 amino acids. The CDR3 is CASSSGYQETQYF. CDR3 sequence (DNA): TGTGCCAGCAGCAGCGGGTACCAAGAGACCCAGTACTTC.

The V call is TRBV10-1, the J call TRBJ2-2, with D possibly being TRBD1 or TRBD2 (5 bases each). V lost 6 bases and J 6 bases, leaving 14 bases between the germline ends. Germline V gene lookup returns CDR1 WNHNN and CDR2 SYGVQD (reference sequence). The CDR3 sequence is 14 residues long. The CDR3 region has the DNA TGCGCCAGCAGAGGGGCCGGGGACGCCGGGGAGCTGTTTTTT. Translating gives CASRGAGDAGELFF.

DNA of the CDR3: TGTGCCACCGGTCGCAGCGCCACCTACGAGCAGTACTTC. As protein: CATGRSATYEQYF. The chain couples TRBV27 to TRBJ2-7, with unresolved D. This CDR3 has 13 amino acids. V was cut by 10 bases and J by 2 bases, with 15 bases left in between. In germline, CDR1 is MNHEY, CDR2 SMNVEV (reference sequence).

This CDR3 is CASSYRKTSTTQYF. The CDR3 DNA follows: TGTGCCAGCAGTTACCGAAAGACTAGTACTACCCAGTACTTC. The chain links TRBV6-5 to TRBJ2-5; the D gene is possibly TRBD2 (6 bases). The CDR3 spans 14 residues. Germline CDR1 reads MNHEY; CDR2 reads SVGAGI. Trimming cost V 2 bases and J 8 bases, with 15 bases left between them.

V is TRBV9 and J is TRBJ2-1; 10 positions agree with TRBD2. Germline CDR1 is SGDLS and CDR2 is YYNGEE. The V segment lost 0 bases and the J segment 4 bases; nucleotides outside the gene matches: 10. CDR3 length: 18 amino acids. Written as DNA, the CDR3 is TGTGCCAGCAGCGTAGCTACCCCGACTAGCGGGTTTTACAATGAGCAGTTCTTC. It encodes CASSVATPTSGFYNEQFF.

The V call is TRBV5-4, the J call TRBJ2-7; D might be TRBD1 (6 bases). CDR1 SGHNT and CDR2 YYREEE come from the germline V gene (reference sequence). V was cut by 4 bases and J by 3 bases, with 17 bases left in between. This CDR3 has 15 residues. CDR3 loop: CASSRSTGVNYEQYF. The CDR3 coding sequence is TGTGCCAGCAGCCGATCGACAGGCGTTAACTACGAGCAGTACTTC.

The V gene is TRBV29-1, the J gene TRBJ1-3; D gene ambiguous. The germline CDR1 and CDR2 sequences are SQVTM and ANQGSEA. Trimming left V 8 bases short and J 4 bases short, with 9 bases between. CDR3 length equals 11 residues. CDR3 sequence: CSTYTGNTIYF. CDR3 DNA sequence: TGCAGCACATACACCGGAAACACCATATATTTT.

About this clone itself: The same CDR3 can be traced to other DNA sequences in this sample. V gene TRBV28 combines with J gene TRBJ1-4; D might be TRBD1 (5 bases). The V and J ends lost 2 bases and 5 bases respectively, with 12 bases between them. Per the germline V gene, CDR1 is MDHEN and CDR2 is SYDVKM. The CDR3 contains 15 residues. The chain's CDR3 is CASSLSGAANEKLFF. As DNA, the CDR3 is TGTGCCAGCAGTTTAAGCGGGGCGGCAAATGAAAAACTGTTTTTT.

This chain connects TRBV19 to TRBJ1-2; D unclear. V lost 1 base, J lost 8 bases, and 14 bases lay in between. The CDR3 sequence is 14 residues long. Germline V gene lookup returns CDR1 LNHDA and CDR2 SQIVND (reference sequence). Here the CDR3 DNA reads TGTGCCAGTAGTATAGTCTGGCCGACGGGAGGCTACACCTTC. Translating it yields CASSIVWPTGGYTF.

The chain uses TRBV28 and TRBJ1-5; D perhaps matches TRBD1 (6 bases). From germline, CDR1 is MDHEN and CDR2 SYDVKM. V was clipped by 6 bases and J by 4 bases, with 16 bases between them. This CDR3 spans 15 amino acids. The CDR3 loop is CASSGGGWGNQPQHF. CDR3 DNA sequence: TGTGCCAGCAGCGGGGGCGGCTGGGGGAATCAGCCCCAGCATTTT.

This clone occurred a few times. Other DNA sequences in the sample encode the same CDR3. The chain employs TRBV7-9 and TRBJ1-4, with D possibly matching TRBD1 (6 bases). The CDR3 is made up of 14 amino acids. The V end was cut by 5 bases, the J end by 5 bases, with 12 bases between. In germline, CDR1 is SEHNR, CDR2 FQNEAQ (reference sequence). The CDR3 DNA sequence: TGTGCCAGCAGCCAGGGACAAGGAAATGAAAAACTGTTTTTT. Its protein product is CASSQGQGNEKLFF.

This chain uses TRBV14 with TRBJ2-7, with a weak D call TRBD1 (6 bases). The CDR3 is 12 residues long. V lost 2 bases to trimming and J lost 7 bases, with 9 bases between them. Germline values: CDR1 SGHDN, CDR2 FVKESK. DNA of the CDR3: TGTGCCAGCAGCCAAATAAGGGGGGAGCAGTACTTC. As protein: CASSQIRGEQYF.

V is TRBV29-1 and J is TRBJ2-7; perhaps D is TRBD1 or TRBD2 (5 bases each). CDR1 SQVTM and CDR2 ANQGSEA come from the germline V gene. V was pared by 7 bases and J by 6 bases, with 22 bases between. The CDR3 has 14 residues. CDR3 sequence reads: CSARAGAAPAEQYF. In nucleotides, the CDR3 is TGCAGCGCGAGGGCCGGGGCTGCACCGGCCGAGCAGTACTTC.

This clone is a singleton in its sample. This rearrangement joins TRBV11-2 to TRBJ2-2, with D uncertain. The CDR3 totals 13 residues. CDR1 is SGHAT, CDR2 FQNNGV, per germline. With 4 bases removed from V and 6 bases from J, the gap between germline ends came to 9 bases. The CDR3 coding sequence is TGTGCCAGCAGCTCTGGGGTTTCCGGGGAGCTGTTTTTT. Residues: CASSSGVSGELFF.

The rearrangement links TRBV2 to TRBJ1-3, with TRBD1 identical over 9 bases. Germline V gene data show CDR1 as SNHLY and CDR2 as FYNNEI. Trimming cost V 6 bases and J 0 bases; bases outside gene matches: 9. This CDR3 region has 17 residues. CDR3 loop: CASRGGQGRLSGNTIYF. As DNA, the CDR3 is TGTGCCAGCAGGGGGGGACAGGGACGACTCTCTGGAAACACCATATATTTT.

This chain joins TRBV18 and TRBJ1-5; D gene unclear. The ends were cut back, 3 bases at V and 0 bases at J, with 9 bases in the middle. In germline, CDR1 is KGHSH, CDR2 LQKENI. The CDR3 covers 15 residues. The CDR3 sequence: CASSPVRLSNQPQHF. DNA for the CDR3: TGTGCCAGCTCACCTGTCCGTCTTAGCAATCAGCCCCAGCATTTT.

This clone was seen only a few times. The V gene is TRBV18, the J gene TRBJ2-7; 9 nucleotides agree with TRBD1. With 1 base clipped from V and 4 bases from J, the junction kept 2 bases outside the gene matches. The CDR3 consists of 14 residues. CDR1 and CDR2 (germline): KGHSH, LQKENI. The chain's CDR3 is CASSPRQGEYEQYF. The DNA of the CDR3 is TGTGCCAGCTCACCACGACAGGGGGAGTACGAGCAGTACTTC. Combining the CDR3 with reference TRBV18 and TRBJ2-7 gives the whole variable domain NAGVMQNPRHLVRRRGQEARLRCSPMKGHSHVYWYRQLPEEGLKFMVYLQKENIIDESGMPKERFSAEFPKEGPSILRIQQVVRGDSAAYFCASSPRQGEYEQYFGPGTRLTVT.

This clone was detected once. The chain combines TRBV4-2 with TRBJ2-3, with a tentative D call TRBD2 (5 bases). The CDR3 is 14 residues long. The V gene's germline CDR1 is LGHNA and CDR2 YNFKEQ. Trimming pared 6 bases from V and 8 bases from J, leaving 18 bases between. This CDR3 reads CASRPSKVEGTQYF. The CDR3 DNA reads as TGTGCCAGCAGGCCCAGTAAGGTTGAGGGTACGCAGTATTTT.

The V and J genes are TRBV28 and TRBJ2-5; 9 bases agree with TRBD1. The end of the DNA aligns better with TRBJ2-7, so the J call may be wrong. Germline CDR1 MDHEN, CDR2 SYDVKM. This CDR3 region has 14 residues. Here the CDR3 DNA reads TGTGCCAGCAGCCCGGGACAGGGTTGGTACGAGCAGTACTTC. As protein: CASSPGQGWYEQYF.

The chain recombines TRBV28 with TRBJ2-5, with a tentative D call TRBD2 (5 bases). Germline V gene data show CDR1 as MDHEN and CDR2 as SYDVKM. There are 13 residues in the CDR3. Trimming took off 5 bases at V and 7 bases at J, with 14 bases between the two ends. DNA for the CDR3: TGTGCCAGCAGTGGGGTAGACGGAGGGACCCAGTACTTC. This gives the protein CASSGVDGGTQYF.

The CDR3 loop is CASSYRPNEKLFF. Written as DNA, the CDR3 is TGTGCCAGCAGTTACCGGCCTAATGAAAAACTGTTTTTT. The chain joins TRBV6-5 to TRBJ1-4; D unclear. CDR3 size: 13 residues. Looked up from germline, CDR1 is MNHEY and CDR2 is SVGAGI. The germline V and J ends were trimmed by 2 bases and 3 bases, with 4 bases remaining between them.